This T cell receptor (beta chain) was identified during a study of Graves' ophthalmopathy and Graves' hyperthyroidism. Germline loops: CDR1 DFQATT, CDR2 SNEGSKA (reference sequence). The CDR3 spans 12 residues. Trimming removed 6 bases at V and 3 bases at J, with 8 bases between. General study points: Blood was where most expanded thyroid clonotypes above 0.001 frequency also turned up.

For repertoire sequencing, the TCR beta CDR3 regions were amplified from RNA transcripts. In the first round, RT-PCR was carried out with HTBI primers, and a multiplex PCR formed the second round. MiXCR, run by TCRdb on the multiplex PCR reads, gives a single entry per CDR3 protein. Here the sample spans about 550,000 distinct CDR3 sequences, under 45% being singletons. This clonotype was counted between two and nine times. Its antigen is still unknown. Specimen: peripheral blood or thyroid tissue (not recorded which). This clonotype originated in an adult man with Graves' hyperthyroidism. The genes are TRBV20-1 and TRBJ2-2; D gene uncertain. In DNA, the CDR3 is TGCAGTGCCGAGGTTGACACCGGGGAGCTGTTTTTT. Encoded protein: CSAEVDTGELFF.